This passage covers 12 T cell receptor beta chains from one sample sequenced in a study of blood T cell repertoires in COVID-19. The assay was immunoSEQ multiplex PCR, and TCRdb's table has in-frame clones only and misses some. The repertoire includes about 170,000 clones, approximately 85% of them detected once, and 6.5% to 7.5% sits in the top ten. Sequenced material: peripheral blood. The receptors derive from a man older than 75 with COVID-19, enrolled during active disease.

CDR3 residues: CASSLRPGHLGGNTIYF. The CDR3 DNA reads as TGTGCCAGCAGCTTGAGGCCCGGACACCTAGGCGGAAACACCATATATTTT. The J gene is TRBJ1-3, the V gene TRBV5-5, with D tentatively TRBD1 (5 bases). V lost 1 base and J 4 bases, leaving 18 bases between the germline ends. Germline V CDR1 and CDR2: SGHKS, YYEKEE (reference sequence). The CDR3 covers 17 residues.

The chain is built from TRBV27 and TRBJ1-2; 9 positions agree with TRBD1. This CDR3 spans 18 amino acids. J was trimmed by 7 bases and V by 4 bases; bases with no gene match: 19. CDR1 and CDR2 (germline): MNHEY, SMNVEV (reference sequence). In DNA, the CDR3 is TGTGCCAGCAGTTGGGTAGATGGGACAGGGAGGCTAGTGGTTGGCTACACCTTC. Translation gives CASSWVDGTGRLVVGYTF.

The chain employs TRBV5-1 and TRBJ2-1, with 9 nucleotides matching TRBD1. CDR1 SGHRS and CDR2 YFSETQ come from the germline V gene. The CDR3 is 16 residues long. J was trimmed by 3 bases and V by 0 bases; bases with no gene match: 4. The CDR3 region has the DNA TGCGCCAGCAGCTTGGGGGCGACAGGGGGCTACAATGAGCAGTTCTTC. Encoded protein: CASSLGATGGYNEQFF.

The rearrangement uses TRBV7-2 and TRBJ2-6; D gene ambiguous. The germline gives CDR1 SGHTA, CDR2 FQGNSA. Between the trimmed V and J ends, which lost 5 bases and 0 bases, there was a span of 8 bases. The CDR3 is made up of 15 amino acids. The CDR3 reads CASSRRVSGANVLTF. The CDR3 nucleotides read TGTGCCAGCAGCCGTCGAGTCTCTGGGGCCAACGTCCTGACTTTC.

CDR3 protein: CASSLREGEAFF. CDR3 bases: TGTGCCAGCAGCTTAAGGGAGGGTGAAGCTTTCTTT. The chain is built from TRBV5-4 and TRBJ1-1; no definite D call. Trimming removed 2 bases from V and 7 bases from J, with 9 bases in between. The germline CDR1 and CDR2 sequences are SGHNT and YYREEE (reference sequence). The CDR3 contains 12 residues.

This chain joins TRBV3-1 (or the pseudogene TRBV3-2) and TRBJ2-5, with D maybe TRBD1 (6 bases). V lost 4 bases, J lost 5 bases, and 14 bases lay in between. Germline V gene sequence: CDR1 LGHDT, CDR2 YNNKEL (reference sequence). This CDR3 has 14 amino acids. As DNA, the CDR3 is TGTGCCAGCAGCCTCAGGGGCATCGGGGAGACCCAGTACTTC. Translating it yields CASSLRGIGETQYF.

This sequence joins TRBV3-1 (or the pseudogene TRBV3-2) and TRBJ1-4, with TRBD1 matching over 7 bases. CDR1 is LGHDT and CDR2 is YNNKEL in the germline V gene (reference sequence). V gave up 4 bases and J gave up 8 bases; unmatched junction bases: 10. The CDR3 length is 15 residues. In nucleotides, the CDR3 is TGTGCCAGCAGCCCAAGAAAAGGGGGCGTGGAAAAACTGTTTTTT. This codes for CASSPRKGGVEKLFF.

This clone came up a few times. V gene TRBV19 combines with J gene TRBJ1-5; no clear D. CDR1 and CDR2 from the germline V gene are LNHDA and SQIVND (reference sequence). The CDR3 covers 14 residues. Trimming took 4 bases from V and 5 from J, leaving 12 bases between them. The CDR3 sequence: CASSRGGTDQPQHF. CDR3 bases: TGTGCCAGTAGTAGGGGAGGAACGGATCAGCCCCAGCATTTT.

The chain is built from TRBV29-1 and TRBJ2-1; TRBD2 agrees at 11 bases. V was pared by 5 bases and J by 8 bases, with 11 bases of the junction left unmatched. Germline CDR1 is SQVTM and CDR2 is ANQGSEA. The CDR3 spans 15 residues. The CDR3 DNA is TGCAGCGTTACTAGCGGGGGCGCTATTATTGATGAGCAGTTCTTC. It yields the protein CSVTSGGAIIDEQFF.

V is TRBV7-9 and J is TRBJ1-4; D is undetermined. This CDR3 spans 14 amino acids. V was cut by 5 bases and J by 3 bases, with 10 bases left in between. The germline CDR1 and CDR2 sequences are SEHNR and FQNEAQ (reference sequence). CDR3 in amino acids: CASSRPGSNEKLFF. CDR3 nucleotides: TGTGCCAGCAGCCGTCCCGGTTCTAATGAAAAACTGTTTTTT.

A few counts support this clone. The chain carries TRBV19 and TRBJ2-7; 7 nucleotides align to TRBD1. Germline V lookup: CDR1 LNHDA, CDR2 SQIVND (reference sequence). The V segment lost 7 bases and the J segment 5 bases; nucleotides outside the gene matches: 14. The CDR3 sequence is 15 residues long. As DNA, the CDR3 is TGTGCCAGTAAGGGGCCCCCCCGACAGGGCGACGAGCAGTACTTC. Protein: CASKGPPRQGDEQYF. Full variable domain (remainder filled in from reference TRBV19 and TRBJ2-7): DGGITQSPKYLFRKEGQNVTLSCEQNLNHDAMYWYRQDPGQGLRLIYYSQIVNDFQKGDIAEGYSVSREKKESFPLTVTSAQKNPTAFYLCASKGPPRQGDEQYFGPGTRLTVT.

The rearrangement uses TRBV5-1 and TRBJ2-7, with D tentatively TRBD1 (6 bases). Germline CDR1 is SGHRS and CDR2 is YFSETQ. Trimming removed 0 bases at V and 6 bases at J, with 10 bases between. This CDR3 is 13 amino acids long. The CDR3 region has the DNA TGCGCCAGCAGCTTGGATCAGGGGAGCGAGCAGTACTTC. This gives the protein CASSLDQGSEQYF.